One sample yielded the 24 T cell receptor beta chains listed below, sequenced in a study of blood T cell repertoires in COVID-19 (TCRdb year 2020). Receptor amplification or capture employed the immunoSEQ multiplex PCR assay. TCRdb's version of the immuneACCESS table is confined to in-frame rearrangements and falls short of the full clone set. An unresolved V gene accounts for under half of the shortfall where checked; the remainder is of unknown origin. For this sample there are 200,000 to 250,000 clones; roughly 84% appear just once. The ten largest clones take up about 2.1% of the sample. The sample was peripheral blood. These receptors were taken from a woman aged 60-75 years with acute or convalescent COVID-19.

This clone occurred a few times. The chain recombines TRBV10-3 with TRBJ1-3; D call uncertain. Germline-derived CDR1 and CDR2 are ENHRY and SYGVKD. With 2 bases removed from V and 0 bases from J, the gap between germline ends came to 8 bases. The CDR3 covers 15 residues. The CDR3 DNA is TGTGCCATCAGTGAGCAGGCAGGCTCTGGAAACACCATATATTTT. It translates to CAISEQAGSGNTIYF.

V and J are TRBV18 and TRBJ1-2, with unresolved D. Germline CDR1 reads KGHSH; CDR2 reads LQKENI. V was trimmed by 2 bases and J by 2 bases, leaving 12 bases between them. The CDR3 extends over 15 amino acids. This CDR3 is CASSPTATGNYGYTF. DNA of the CDR3: TGTGCCAGCTCACCAACGGCGACGGGAAACTATGGCTACACCTTC.

The chain has TRBV2 and TRBJ2-5, with 8 bases lining up with TRBD1. In germline, CDR1 is SNHLY, CDR2 FYNNEI. Losses at the gene ends were 4 bases for V and 4 bases for J; bases not matched to a gene: 5. The CDR3 totals 14 residues. This chain's CDR3 is CASSVTGGLETQYF. The CDR3 DNA follows: TGTGCCAGCAGTGTCACAGGGGGTTTAGAGACCCAGTACTTC.

In this sample, this clone turned up once. V and J are TRBV7-9 and TRBJ2-1, with 15 bases identical to TRBD2. Germline V CDR1 and CDR2: SEHNR, FQNEAQ (reference sequence). J gave up 9 bases and V 5 bases, and 5 bases lay outside the gene matches. The CDR3 contains 15 residues. Here the CDR3 reads CASSTTGLAGGEQFF. The CDR3 nucleotides are TGTGCCAGCAGCACAACGGGACTAGCGGGGGGTGAGCAGTTCTTC.

The chain couples TRBV21-1 to TRBJ1-6; TRBD1 is taken as the D call from the table, unchecked against the DNA. TRBV21-1 is a known pseudogene. The CDR3 has 16 amino acids. The CDR3 sequence: CASSFKGTGKNSPLHF. In nucleotides, the CDR3 is TGTGCCAGCAGCTTTAAGGGGACAGGGAAGAATTCACCCCTCCACTTT.

The rearrangement uses TRBV10-2 and TRBJ1-2; D ambiguous. V was cut by 6 bases and J by 7 bases, with 27 bases left in between. The CDR3 covers 17 residues. Germline assignment: CDR1 WSHSY and CDR2 SAAADI. CDR3 DNA sequence: TGCGCCAGCAGCGCCACCGATAAGGGCGGAAAACTAGGTGGCTACACCTTC. It translates to CASSATDKGGKLGGYTF.

The chain couples TRBV5-6 to TRBJ1-1, with D unresolved. CDR1 and CDR2 (germline): SGHDT, YYEEEE. This CDR3 region has 14 residues. Trimming left V 4 bases short and J 4 bases short, with 14 bases between. CDR3 DNA sequence: TGTGCCAGCAGCATCAGCGGTGGCGGCACTGAAGCTTTCTTT. Translated, it gives CASSISGGGTEAFF.

V is TRBV7-9 and J is TRBJ2-7; perhaps TRBD2 as D (6 bases). Germline V gene data show CDR1 as SEHNR and CDR2 as FQNEAQ (reference sequence). CDR3 size: 14 residues. V lost 3 bases and J 1 base, leaving 10 bases between the germline ends. DNA of the CDR3: TGTGCCAGCAGCTTTGGGACTGGTTCCTACGAGCAGTACTTC. Translating gives CASSFGTGSYEQYF.

This chain uses TRBV23-1 with TRBJ2-7, with TRBD1 matching 7 bases. TRBV23-1 counts as an open reading frame of uncertain function. With V trimmed by 9 bases and J by 0 bases, 14 bases remained unmatched. This CDR3 has 16 amino acids. The CDR3 protein is CARGEYRGDNSYEQYF. Here the CDR3 DNA reads TGCGCCAGAGGAGAATACAGGGGTGACAACTCCTACGAGCAGTACTTC.

The CDR3 here is CASSQGTGGIAFF. For the CDR3, the DNA is TGTGCCAGCAGCCAGGGGACAGGGGGCATTGCTTTCTTT. This chain joins TRBV5-6 and TRBJ1-1; the match to TRBD1 covers 12 bases. Germline assignment: CDR1 SGHDT and CDR2 YYEEEE. The CDR3 is made up of 13 amino acids. Trimming at V came to 4 bases and at J to 11 bases, leaving 6 bases not matched to a gene.

This chain's CDR3 is CASNNGQNTEAFF. CDR3 DNA: TGTGCCAGCAACAACGGACAGAACACTGAAGCTTTCTTT. This chain connects TRBV5-4 to TRBJ1-1; weak D call: TRBD1 (5 bases). This CDR3 has 13 amino acids. V was cut by 6 bases and J by 1 base, with 10 bases left in between. Germline V CDR1 and CDR2: SGHNT, YYREEE (reference sequence).

DNA for the CDR3: TGTGCCAGCAGCTTCTCACAGGGGTATGAAGCTTTCTTT. Translating it yields CASSFSQGYEAFF. The rearrangement uses TRBV11-2 and TRBJ1-1, with 7 bases matching TRBD1. This CDR3 is built from 13 residues. Trimming at V came to 3 bases and at J to 7 bases, leaving 5 bases not matched to a gene. CDR1 is SGHAT, CDR2 FQNNGV, per germline.

This chain uses TRBV6-1 with TRBJ1-5; D unclear. The V and J ends lost 2 bases and 9 bases respectively, with 11 bases between them. Germline loops: CDR1 MNHNS, CDR2 SASEGT. The CDR3 runs 13 residues. This chain's CDR3 is CASSESQARPQHF. The CDR3, as DNA: TGTGCCAGCAGTGAAAGTCAGGCTCGGCCCCAGCATTTT.

This clone is a singleton in its sample. The genes are TRBV3-1 (or the pseudogene TRBV3-2) and TRBJ1-1; D remains unclear. The CDR3 is made up of 13 amino acids. Trimming shortened V by 4 bases and J by 7 bases, and 13 bases separated the two germline ends. Looked up from germline, CDR1 is LGHDT and CDR2 is YNNKEL (reference sequence). The CDR3, as DNA: TGTGCCAGCAGCCGAGAAGGAGCGAGTGAAGCTTTCTTT. It is translated as CASSREGASEAFF.

The CDR3 DNA is TGTGCCAGTAGTAAAAACCTTCTAGCGGGGGGGGAGCAGTTCTTC. Protein product: CASSKNLLAGGEQFF. This sequence joins TRBV19 and TRBJ2-1; 12 bases align to TRBD2. Germline CDR1 LNHDA, CDR2 SQIVND (reference sequence). After removal of 4 bases from V and 10 bases from J, the junction contained 8 bases not matched to a gene. There are 15 residues in the CDR3.

This chain joins TRBV7-3 and TRBJ2-2, with TRBD1 matching over 8 bases. The CDR3 sequence is 17 residues long. The V segment lost 5 bases and the J segment 4 bases; nucleotides outside the gene matches: 12. Germline lookup yields CDR1 SGHTA and CDR2 FQGTGA. The CDR3 is CASSPGQGRKGTGELFF. DNA for the CDR3: TGTGCCAGCAGCCCCGGACAGGGCCGGAAGGGCACCGGGGAGCTGTTTTTT. Filled out from reference TRBV7-3 and TRBJ2-2, the complete variable domain reads GAGVSQTPSNKVTEKGKYVELRCDPISGHTALYWYRQSLGQGPEFLIYFQGTGAADDSGLPNDRFFAVRPEGSVSTLKIQRTERGDSAVYLCASSPGQGRKGTGELFFGEGSRLTVL.

This sequence joins TRBV5-3 and TRBJ2-2, with 7 bases that match TRBD1. TRBV5-3 is treated as an ORF (open reading frame) with a function not yet certain. V was clipped by 1 base and J by 0 bases; unmatched bases: 9. CDR3 length equals 18 residues. CDR3 DNA sequence: TGTGCCAGAAGCTTGTTACAGCCAGGGGGAACGAACACCGGGGAGCTGTTTTTT. It yields the protein CARSLLQPGGTNTGELFF.

The genes are TRBV5-4 and TRBJ2-7; 9 bases are a match to TRBD1. Germline V lookup: CDR1 SGHNT, CDR2 YYREEE (reference sequence). The CDR3 length is 16 residues. V lost 0 bases and J lost 4; bases outside the gene matches: 8. Here the CDR3 reads CASSLASGQGLYEQYF. CDR3 nucleotide sequence: TGTGCCAGCAGCTTGGCCTCAGGACAGGGGCTTTACGAGCAGTACTTC.

The chain employs TRBV5-4 and TRBJ1-4, with TRBD1 matching 9 bases. The CDR3 runs to 14 residues. Germline lookup yields CDR1 SGHNT and CDR2 YYREEE (reference sequence). J lost 8 bases, V lost 6 bases, and 8 bases had no gene match. The CDR3 nucleotides read TGTGCCAGCAAAAAGGGACAGGGTGGCGAAAAACTGTTTTTT. Translation: CASKKGQGGEKLFF.

This clone was counted only a few times. Here the CDR3 DNA reads TGCAGTGCTGCACAGACCAATGAGCAGTTCTTC. Residues: CSAAQTNEQFF. This rearrangement joins TRBV20-1 to TRBJ2-1, with D uncertain. Germline V CDR1 and CDR2: DFQATT, SNEGSKA (reference sequence). The CDR3 has 11 residues. V was clipped by 5 bases and J by 6 bases, with 8 bases between them.

The chain employs TRBV5-8 and TRBJ1-1; D is unclear. Germline V gives CDR1 SGHTS, CDR2 YDEGEE. This CDR3 spans 15 amino acids. With 2 bases removed from V and 5 bases from J, the gap between germline ends came to 16 bases. The CDR3 protein is CASSLRPAVVTEAFF. DNA of the CDR3: TGTGCCAGCAGCTTACGCCCAGCGGTGGTGACTGAAGCTTTCTTT.

The chain recombines TRBV19 with TRBJ1-1; 7 nucleotides line up with TRBD1. The CDR3 is 14 residues long. Losses at the gene ends were 4 bases for V and 4 bases for J; bases not matched to a gene: 6. The germline gives CDR1 LNHDA, CDR2 SQIVND (reference sequence). In DNA form, the CDR3 reads TGTGCCAGTAGTACGGACAGGTGGGGCACTGAAGCTTTCTTT. This gives the protein CASSTDRWGTEAFF.

This rearrangement joins TRBV7-2 to TRBJ2-5; 13 positions match TRBD2. The CDR3 is made up of 16 amino acids. J lost 6 bases, V lost 4 bases, and 8 bases had no gene match. The germline CDR1 and CDR2 sequences are SGHTA and FQGNSA. Here the CDR3 reads CASSSDGTSGAKTQYF. The CDR3 bases are TGTGCCAGCAGCTCGGATGGGACTAGCGGGGCCAAGACCCAGTACTTC.

This clone was detected once. The chain recombines TRBV27 with TRBJ1-4; D is perhaps TRBD1 (6 bases). V was trimmed by 2 bases and J by 12 bases, leaving 34 bases between them. CDR3 size: 20 residues. From germline, CDR1 is MNHEY and CDR2 SMNVEV (reference sequence). This CDR3 reads CASSLRFQAARQGGENELFF. The CDR3 bases are TGTGCCAGCAGTTTAAGGTTTCAAGCGGCCCGACAAGGGGGTGAGAACGAACTGTTTTTT.